This T cell receptor beta chain stems from a study of T cells in Graves' hyperthyroidism and ophthalmopathy. Overall study context: Peripheral blood collection took place at initial diagnosis, before any treatment.

This clonotype has only a few counts. Its specificity is unknown. What was amplified from RNA transcripts were TCR beta CDR3 regions. A first-round RT-PCR of the TCR CDR3 used the HTBI primer set. TCRdb re-derived calls from the multiplex PCR reads in MiXCR, one entry per CDR3 protein. The table includes more than 300,000 distinct CDR3 sequences, approximately 17% detected once. Study-wide results and limits: In blood, most of the thyroid clonotypes expanded above 0.001 were also present.

Between the trimmed V and J ends, which lost 5 bases and 12 bases, there was a span of 14 bases. CDR1 MNHEY and CDR2 SMNVEV come from the germline V gene (reference sequence). There are 12 residues in the CDR3. Exclusion of a patient resulted from uncontrolled infection, other autoimmune disease, pregnancy or lactation. For the diagnoses, clinical symptoms, serum thyroxine and TRAb, thyroid ultrasound and orbital computed tomography were used. This sequence was found in a woman aged 30 to 39 with Graves' hyperthyroidism that later progressed to Graves' ophthalmopathy. Sample: blood. J is TRBJ2-1 and V is TRBV27; possibly TRBD1 or TRBD2 for D (5 bases each). For the CDR3, the DNA is TGTGCCAGCAGTCCTATCGAGGGGAGGCAGTTCTTC. It is translated as CASSPIEGRQFF.